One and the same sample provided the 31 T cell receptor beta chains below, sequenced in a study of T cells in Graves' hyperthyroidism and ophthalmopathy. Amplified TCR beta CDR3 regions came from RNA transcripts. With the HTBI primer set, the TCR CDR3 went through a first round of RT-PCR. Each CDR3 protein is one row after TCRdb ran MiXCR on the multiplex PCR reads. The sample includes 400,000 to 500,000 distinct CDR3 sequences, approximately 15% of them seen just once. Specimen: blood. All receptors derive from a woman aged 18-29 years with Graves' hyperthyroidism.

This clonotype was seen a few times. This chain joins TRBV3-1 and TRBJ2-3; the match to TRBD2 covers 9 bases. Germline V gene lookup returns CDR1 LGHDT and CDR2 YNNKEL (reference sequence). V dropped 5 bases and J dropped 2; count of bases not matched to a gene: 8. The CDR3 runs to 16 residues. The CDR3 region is CASSTHGTSYTDTQYF. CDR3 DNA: TGTGCCAGCAGCACCCACGGGACTAGCTACACAGATACGCAGTATTTT.

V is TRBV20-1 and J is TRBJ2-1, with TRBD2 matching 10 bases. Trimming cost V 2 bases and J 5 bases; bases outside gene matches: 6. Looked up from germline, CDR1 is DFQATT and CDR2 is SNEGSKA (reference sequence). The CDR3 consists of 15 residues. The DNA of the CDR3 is TGCAGTGCTAGACGGCTCCTAGCGGGGGACAATGAGCAGTTCTTC. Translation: CSARRLLAGDNEQFF.

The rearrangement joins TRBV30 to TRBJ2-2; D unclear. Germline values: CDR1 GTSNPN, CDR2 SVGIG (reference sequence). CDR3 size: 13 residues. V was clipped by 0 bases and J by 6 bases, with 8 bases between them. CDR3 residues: CAWSVSSAGELFF. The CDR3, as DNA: TGTGCCTGGAGTGTCTCCAGCGCCGGGGAGCTGTTTTTT.

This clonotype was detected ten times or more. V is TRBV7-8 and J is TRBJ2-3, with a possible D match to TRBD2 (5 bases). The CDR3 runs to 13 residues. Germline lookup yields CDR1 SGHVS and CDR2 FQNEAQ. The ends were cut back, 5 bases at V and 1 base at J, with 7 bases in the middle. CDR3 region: CASSGGRTDTQYF. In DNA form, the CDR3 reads TGTGCCAGCAGCGGAGGACGCACAGATACGCAGTATTTT.

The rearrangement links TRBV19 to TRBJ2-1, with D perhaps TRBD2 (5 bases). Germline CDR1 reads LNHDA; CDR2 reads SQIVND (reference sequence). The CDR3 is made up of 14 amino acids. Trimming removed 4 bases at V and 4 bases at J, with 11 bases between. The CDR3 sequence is CASSNGRAYNEQFF. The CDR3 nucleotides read TGTGCCAGTAGTAATGGGCGGGCTTACAATGAGCAGTTCTTC.

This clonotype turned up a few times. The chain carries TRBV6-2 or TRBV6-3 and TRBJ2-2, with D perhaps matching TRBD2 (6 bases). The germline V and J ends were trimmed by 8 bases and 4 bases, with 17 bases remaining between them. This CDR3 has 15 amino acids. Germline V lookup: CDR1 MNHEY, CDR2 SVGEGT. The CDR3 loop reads CASAVAGGGTGELFF. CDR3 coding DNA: TGTGCCAGCGCAGTGGCCGGGGGTGGCACCGGGGAGCTGTTTTTT.

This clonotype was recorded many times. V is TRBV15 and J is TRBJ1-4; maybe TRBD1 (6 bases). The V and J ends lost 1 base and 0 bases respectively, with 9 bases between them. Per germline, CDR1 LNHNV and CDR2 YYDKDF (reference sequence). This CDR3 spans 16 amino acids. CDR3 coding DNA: TGTGCCACCAGCAGAGCTAGGGGGACAACTAATGAAAAACTGTTTTTT. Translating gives CATSRARGTTNEKLFF.

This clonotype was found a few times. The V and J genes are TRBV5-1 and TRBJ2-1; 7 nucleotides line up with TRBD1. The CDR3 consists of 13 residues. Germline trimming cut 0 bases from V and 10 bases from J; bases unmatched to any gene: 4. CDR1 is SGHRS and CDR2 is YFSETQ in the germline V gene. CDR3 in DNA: TGCGCCAGCAGCTTGGCCGCGACAGGGGAGCAGTTCTTC. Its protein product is CASSLAATGEQFF.

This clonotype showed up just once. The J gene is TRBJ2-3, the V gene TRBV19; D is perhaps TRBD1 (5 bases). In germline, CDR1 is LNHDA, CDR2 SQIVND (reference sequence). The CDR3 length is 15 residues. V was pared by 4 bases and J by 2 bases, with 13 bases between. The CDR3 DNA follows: TGTGCCAGTAGTAAACAGGTTTTGTACACAGATACGCAGTATTTT. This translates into CASSKQVLYTDTQYF.

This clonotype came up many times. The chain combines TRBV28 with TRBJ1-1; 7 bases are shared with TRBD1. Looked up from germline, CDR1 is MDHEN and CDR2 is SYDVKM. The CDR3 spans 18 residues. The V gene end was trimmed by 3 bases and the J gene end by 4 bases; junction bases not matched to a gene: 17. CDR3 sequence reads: CASSFPRGADAKGTEAFF. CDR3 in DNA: TGTGCCAGCAGTTTCCCCAGGGGGGCAGACGCCAAGGGCACTGAAGCTTTCTTT.

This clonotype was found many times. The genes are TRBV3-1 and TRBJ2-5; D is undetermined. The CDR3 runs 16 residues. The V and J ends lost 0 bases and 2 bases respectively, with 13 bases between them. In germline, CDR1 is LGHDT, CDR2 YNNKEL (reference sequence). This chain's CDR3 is CASSQDWLGGQETQYF. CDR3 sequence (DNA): TGTGCCAGCAGCCAAGACTGGCTAGGCGGTCAAGAGACCCAGTACTTC.

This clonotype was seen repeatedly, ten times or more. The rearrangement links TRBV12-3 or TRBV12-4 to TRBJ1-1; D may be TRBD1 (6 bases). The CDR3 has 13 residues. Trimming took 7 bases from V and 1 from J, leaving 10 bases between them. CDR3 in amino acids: CASKWTENTEAFF. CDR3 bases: TGTGCCAGCAAGTGGACAGAGAACACTGAAGCTTTCTTT.

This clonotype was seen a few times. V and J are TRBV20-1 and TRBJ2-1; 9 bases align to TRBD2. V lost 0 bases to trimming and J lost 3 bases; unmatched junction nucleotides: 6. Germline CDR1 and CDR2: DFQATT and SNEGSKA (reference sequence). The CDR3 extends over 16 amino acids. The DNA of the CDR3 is TGCAGTGCTAGAGACCCTAGCGGGGTGTACTACAATGAGCAGTTCTTC. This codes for CSARDPSGVYYNEQFF.

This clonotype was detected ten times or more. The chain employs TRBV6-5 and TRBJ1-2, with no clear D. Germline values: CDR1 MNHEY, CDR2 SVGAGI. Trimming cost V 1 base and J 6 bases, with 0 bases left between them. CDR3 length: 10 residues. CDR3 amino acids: CASSYYGYTF. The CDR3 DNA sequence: TGTGCCAGCAGTTACTATGGCTACACCTTC.

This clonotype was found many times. The CDR3 sequence is CASSSGQGINSPLHF. In nucleotides, the CDR3 is TGCGCCAGCAGCTCTGGACAGGGCATCAATTCACCCCTCCACTTT. The genes are TRBV5-1 and TRBJ1-6, with 8 bases identical to TRBD1. Germline loops: CDR1 SGHRS, CDR2 YFSETQ. The V gene end was trimmed by 3 bases and the J gene end by 7 bases; junction bases not matched to a gene: 6. The CDR3 length is 15 residues.

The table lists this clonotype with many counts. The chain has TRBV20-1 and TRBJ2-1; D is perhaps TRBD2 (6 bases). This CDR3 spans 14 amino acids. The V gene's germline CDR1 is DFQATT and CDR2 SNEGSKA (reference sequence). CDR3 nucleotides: TGCAGCGCCCTACCGGGACTCGACTACAATGAGCAGTTCTTC. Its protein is CSALPGLDYNEQFF.

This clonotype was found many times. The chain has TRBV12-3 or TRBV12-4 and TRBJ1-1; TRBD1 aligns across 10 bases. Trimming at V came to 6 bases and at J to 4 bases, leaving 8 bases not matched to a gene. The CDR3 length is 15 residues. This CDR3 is CASRLAGTGVTEAFF. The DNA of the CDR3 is TGTGCCAGCAGACTCGCCGGGACAGGGGTCACTGAAGCTTTCTTT.

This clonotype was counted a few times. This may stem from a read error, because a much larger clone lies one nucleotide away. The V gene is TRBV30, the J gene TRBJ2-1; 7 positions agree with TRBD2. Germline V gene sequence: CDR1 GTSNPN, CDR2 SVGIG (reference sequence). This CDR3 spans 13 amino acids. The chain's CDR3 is CAWGSGWHNEQLF. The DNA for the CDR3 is TGTGCCTGGGGTAGCGGGTGGCACAATGAGCAGCTCTTC.

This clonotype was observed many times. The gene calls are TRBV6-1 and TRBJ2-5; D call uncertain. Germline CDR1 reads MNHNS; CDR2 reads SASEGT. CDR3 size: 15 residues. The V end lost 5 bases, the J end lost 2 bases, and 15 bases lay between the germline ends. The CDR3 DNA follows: TGTGCCAGCAGTTCTTCCGACACCCGTCAAGAGACCCAGTACTTC. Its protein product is CASSSSDTRQETQYF.

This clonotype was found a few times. The CDR3 protein is CASSQDHSTSNQPQHF. The DNA of the CDR3 is TGTGCCAGCAGCCAAGATCACAGCACGAGCAATCAGCCCCAGCATTTT. The chain recombines TRBV3-1 with TRBJ1-5, with D unresolved. Between the trimmed V and J ends, which lost 0 bases and 1 base, there was a span of 10 bases. This CDR3 region has 16 residues. Germline V gene lookup returns CDR1 LGHDT and CDR2 YNNKEL (reference sequence).

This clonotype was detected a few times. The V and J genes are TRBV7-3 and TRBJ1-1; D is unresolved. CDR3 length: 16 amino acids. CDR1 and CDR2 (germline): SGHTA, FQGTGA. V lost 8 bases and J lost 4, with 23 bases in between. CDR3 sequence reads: CASGPEVGFRATEAFF. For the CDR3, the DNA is TGTGCCAGCGGCCCCGAGGTAGGGTTCCGGGCCACTGAAGCTTTCTTT.

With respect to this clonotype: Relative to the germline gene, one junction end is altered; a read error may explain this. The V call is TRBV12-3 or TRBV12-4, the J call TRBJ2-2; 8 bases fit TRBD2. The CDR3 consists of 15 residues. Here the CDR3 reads CANSLSSGSAGELFF. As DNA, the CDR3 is TGTGCCAACAGTTTATCGAGCGGGAGTGCCGGGGAGCTGTTTTTT.

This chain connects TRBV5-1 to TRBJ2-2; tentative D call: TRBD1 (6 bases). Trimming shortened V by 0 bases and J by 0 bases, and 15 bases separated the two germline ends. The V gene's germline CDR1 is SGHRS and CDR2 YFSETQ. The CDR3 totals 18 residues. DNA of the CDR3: TGCGCCAGCAGCTTGGAACAGGGTTTGTCGGCGAACACCGGGGAGCTGTTTTTT. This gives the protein CASSLEQGLSANTGELFF.

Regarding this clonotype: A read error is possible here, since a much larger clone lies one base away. CDR3 coding DNA: TGTGCCAGCAGCGTAGACCCTGGCCCCGGCGATACGCAGTATTTT. It codes for CASSVDPGPGDTQYF. This rearrangement joins TRBV9 to TRBJ2-3; D ambiguous. Trimming cost V 0 bases and J 6 bases, with 14 bases left between them. Per germline, CDR1 SGDLS and CDR2 YYNGEE. The CDR3 length is 15 residues. The whole variable domain, filled in from reference TRBV9 and TRBJ2-3, reads DSGVTQTPKHLITATGQRVTLRCSPRSGDLSVYWYQQSLDQGLQFLIQYYNGEERAKGNILERFSAQQFPDLHSELNLSSLELGDSALYFCASSVDPGPGDTQYFGPGTRLTVL.

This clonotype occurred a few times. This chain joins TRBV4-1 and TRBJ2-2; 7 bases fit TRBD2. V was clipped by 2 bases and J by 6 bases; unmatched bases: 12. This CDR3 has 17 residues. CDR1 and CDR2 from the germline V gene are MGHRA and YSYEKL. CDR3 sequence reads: CASSQKTWTSFAGELFF. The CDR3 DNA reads TGCGCCAGCAGCCAAAAAACCTGGACTAGTTTTGCCGGGGAGCTGTTTTTT.

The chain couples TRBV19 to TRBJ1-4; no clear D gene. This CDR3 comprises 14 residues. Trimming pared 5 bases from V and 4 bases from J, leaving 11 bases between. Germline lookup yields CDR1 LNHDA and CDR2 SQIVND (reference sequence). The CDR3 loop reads CASSVTSINEKLFF. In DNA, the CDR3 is TGTGCCAGTAGTGTCACCTCAATTAATGAAAAACTGTTTTTT.

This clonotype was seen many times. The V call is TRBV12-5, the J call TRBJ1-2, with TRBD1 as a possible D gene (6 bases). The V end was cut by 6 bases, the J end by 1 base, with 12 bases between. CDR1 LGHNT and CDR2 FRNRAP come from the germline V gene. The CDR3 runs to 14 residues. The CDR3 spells CASGLTGNNYGYTF. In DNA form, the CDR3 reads TGTGCTAGTGGCCTAACAGGGAATAACTATGGCTACACCTTC.

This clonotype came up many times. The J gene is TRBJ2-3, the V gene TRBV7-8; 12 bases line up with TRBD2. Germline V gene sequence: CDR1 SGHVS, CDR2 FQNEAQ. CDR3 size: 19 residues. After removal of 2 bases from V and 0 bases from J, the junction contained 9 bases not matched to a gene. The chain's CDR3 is CASSLRPHGLAGSTDTQYF. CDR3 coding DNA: TGTGCCAGCAGCTTAAGGCCCCATGGACTAGCGGGGAGCACAGATACGCAGTATTTT.

CDR3 nucleotides: TGCAGTCCCTCGAGCGGGCAGGGGATCAATGAGCAGTTCTTC. It is translated as CSPSSGQGINEQFF. The chain links TRBV20-1 to TRBJ2-1; the D call may be TRBD1 or TRBD2 (6 bases each). Germline CDR1 and CDR2: DFQATT and SNEGSKA (reference sequence). V lost 8 bases to trimming and J lost 6 bases, with 20 bases between them. The CDR3 length is 14 residues.

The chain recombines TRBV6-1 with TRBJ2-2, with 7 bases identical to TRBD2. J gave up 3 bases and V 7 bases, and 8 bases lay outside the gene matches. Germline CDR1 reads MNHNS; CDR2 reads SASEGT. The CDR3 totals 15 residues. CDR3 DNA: TGTGCCAGCAACTTTGGACTAGTAGACACCGGGGAGCTGTTTTTT. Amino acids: CASNFGLVDTGELFF.

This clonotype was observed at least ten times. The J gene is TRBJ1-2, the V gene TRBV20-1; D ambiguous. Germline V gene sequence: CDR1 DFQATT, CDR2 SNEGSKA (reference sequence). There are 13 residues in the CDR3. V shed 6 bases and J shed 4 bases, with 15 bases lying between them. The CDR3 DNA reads TGCAGTGCCAGTTCGGCAGCAGGCTATGGCTACACCTTC. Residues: CSASSAAGYGYTF.